This T cell receptor beta chain is from a study of shared clonotypes between healthy human individuals. General study points: Non-shared clonotypes were found to have lower generation probabilities than the clonotypes that were shared by all four of the sorted-subset donors. Among donors, clonotype sharing was expected to be affected by sequencing depth.

For this clone: What it binds is not known.

This CDR3 region has 13 residues. Trimming took 5 bases from V and 7 from J, leaving 14 bases between them. CDR1 is MDHEN and CDR2 is SYDVKM in the germline V gene. The naive CD8 population came from CD45RO-negative cells selected for CCR7, without terminally differentiated effector memory CD45RA+ cells. Sequencing used immunoSEQ multiplex PCR; TCRdb keeps in-frame clones, though not all of them. The sample lists 600,000 or so clones, around 95% occurring once. This sequence originates from a woman aged 25 to 39 in good health. Input material: naive CD8+ T cells sorted from blood. The chain is built from TRBV28 and TRBJ1-1; D is possibly TRBD1 (5 bases). Written as DNA, the CDR3 is TGTGCCAGCAGTCCCGGGACCCGCCGTGAAGCTTTCTTT. It encodes CASSPGTRREAFF.